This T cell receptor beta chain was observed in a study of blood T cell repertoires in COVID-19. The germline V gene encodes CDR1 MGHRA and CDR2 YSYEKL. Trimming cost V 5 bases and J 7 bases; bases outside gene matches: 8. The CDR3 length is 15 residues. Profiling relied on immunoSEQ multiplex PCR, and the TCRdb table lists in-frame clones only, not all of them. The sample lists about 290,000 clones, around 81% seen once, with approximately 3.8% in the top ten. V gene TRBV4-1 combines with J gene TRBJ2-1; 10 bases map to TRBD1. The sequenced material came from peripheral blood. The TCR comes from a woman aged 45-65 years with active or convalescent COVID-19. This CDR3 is CASSSGTGAWNEQFF. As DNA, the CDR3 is TGCGCCAGCAGCTCCGGGACAGGGGCCTGGAATGAGCAGTTCTTC.